Below are 12 T cell receptor beta chains sequenced from a single sample in a study of cytomegalovirus exposure and HLA in healthy donors (dated by TCRdb to the late 2010s). The receptor library was made with the immunoSEQ multiplex PCR assay. In TCRdb, the immuneACCESS table is reduced to in-frame sequences with V and J assigned. These tables do not hold every clone; where another copy was compared, an unresolved V gene accounts for under half, and the others remain unexplained. In this sample the table shows roughly 76,000 clones, 90% to 95% of which occur a single time. The biggest ten clones account for approximately 1.5% of the sample. Sequencing was performed on PBMCs. The source is a man between 18 and 35 years old in good health and CMV-seropositive.

The chain links TRBV5-6 to TRBJ2-5, with TRBD2 identical over 7 bases. After removal of 1 base from V and 7 bases from J, the junction contained 4 bases not matched to a gene. The CDR3 spans 13 residues. CDR1 SGHDT and CDR2 YYEEEE come from the germline V gene. CDR3 nucleotides: TGTGCCAGCAGCTTGAGCGGGACGGGGACCCAGTACTTC. Amino acid sequence: CASSLSGTGTQYF.

V usage is TRBV28 and J usage is TRBJ1-2; the match to TRBD1 covers 9 bases. The germline CDR1 and CDR2 sequences are MDHEN and SYDVKM. J was trimmed by 5 bases and V by 8 bases; bases with no gene match: 6. This CDR3 has 13 residues. CDR3 protein: CASLNRGRYGYTF. The CDR3 DNA sequence: TGTGCCAGCCTAAACAGGGGGCGGTATGGCTACACCTTC.

This sequence joins TRBV11-1 and TRBJ2-2; the D gene is possibly TRBD1 (6 bases). The CDR3 sequence is 17 residues long. V was shortened by 3 bases and J by 1 base, with 15 bases between the two germline ends. Germline V gene sequence: CDR1 SGHAT, CDR2 FQDESV (reference sequence). DNA for the CDR3: TGTGCCAGCAGCTTGAGTGGGGGCGTGAGGAACACCGGGGAGCTGTTTTTT. Translated: CASSLSGGVRNTGELFF.

This sequence joins TRBV30 and TRBJ2-7, with TRBD1 identical over 7 bases. The CDR3 extends over 15 amino acids. The germline V gene has CDR1 GTSNPN and CDR2 SVGIG (reference sequence). Trimming took 4 bases from V and 3 from J; bases not matched to a gene: 12. The DNA for the CDR3 is TGTGCCTGGACCCGGACCAGACAGGGTATCTACGAGCAGTACTTC. This codes for CAWTRTRQGIYEQYF.

V usage is TRBV28 and J usage is TRBJ1-1, with D possibly TRBD1 on 6 matching bases. This CDR3 is 14 amino acids long. Germline values: CDR1 MDHEN, CDR2 SYDVKM. V was clipped by 5 bases and J by 1 base, with 11 bases between them. The CDR3 region is CASSPGQRNTEAFF. The DNA for the CDR3 is TGTGCCAGCAGTCCTGGACAGCGGAACACTGAAGCTTTCTTT.

The chain links TRBV7-3 to TRBJ2-5; TRBD1 agrees at 7 bases. With V trimmed by 2 bases and J by 3 bases, 0 bases remained unmatched. The germline V gene encodes CDR1 SGHTA and CDR2 FQGTGA. The CDR3 is 13 residues long. CDR3 DNA sequence: TGTGCCAGCAGCTTACAGGGGGAAGAGACCCAGTACTTC. It yields the protein CASSLQGEETQYF. Supplemented by reference TRBV7-3 and TRBJ2-5, the full variable domain reads GAGVSQTPSNKVTEKGKYVELRCDPISGHTALYWYRQSLGQGPEFLIYFQGTGAADDSGLPNDRFFAVRPEGSVSTLKIQRTERGDSAVYLCASSLQGEETQYFGPGTRLLVL.

The CDR3 here is CASSSRSFTGELFF. The CDR3 DNA is TGTGCCAGCAGCTCCCGTTCCTTCACCGGGGAGCTGTTTTTT. The chain recombines TRBV7-8 with TRBJ2-2; D is undetermined. V was shortened by 4 bases and J by 4 bases, with 10 bases between the two germline ends. The CDR3 covers 14 residues. Germline CDR1 SGHVS, CDR2 FQNEAQ. The full variable domain, rest sourced from reference TRBV7-8 and TRBJ2-2, is GAGVSQSPRYKVAKRGQDVALRCDPISGHVSLFWYQQALGQGPEFLTYFQNEAQLDKSGLPSDRFFAERPEGSVSTLKIQRTQQEDSAVYLCASSSRSFTGELFFGEGSRLTVL.

J is TRBJ2-5 and V is TRBV15; tentative D call: TRBD1 (6 bases). Per germline, CDR1 LNHNV and CDR2 YYDKDF (reference sequence). This CDR3 is 14 amino acids long. Trimming took 3 bases from V and 0 from J, leaving 8 bases between them. CDR3 region: CATSRGDNQETQYF. The CDR3 coding sequence is TGTGCCACCAGCAGGGGGGACAACCAAGAGACCCAGTACTTC.

The chain carries TRBV6-5 and TRBJ2-4; 8 nucleotides match TRBD2. CDR3 size: 13 residues. Germline loops: CDR1 MNHEY, CDR2 SVGAGI. The V segment lost 7 bases and the J segment 8 bases; nucleotides outside the gene matches: 7. The CDR3 loop reads CASTRGGGDIQYF. The DNA of the CDR3 is TGTGCCAGCACCCGGGGGGGAGGGGACATTCAGTACTTC.

This sequence joins TRBV28 and TRBJ2-3; 8 nucleotides agree with TRBD2. CDR3 length equals 16 residues. Germline V gives CDR1 MDHEN, CDR2 SYDVKM. The trim removed 0 bases at V and 4 bases at J, leaving 6 bases unmatched. The DNA of the CDR3 is TGTGCCAGCAGTTTATGGAGCGGGAGAGGTGCAGATACGCAGTATTTT. It codes for CASSLWSGRGADTQYF.

This clone was counted only a few times. The V call is TRBV7-9, the J call TRBJ2-1, with 7 nucleotides matching TRBD2. Trimming took 2 bases from V and 9 from J; bases not matched to a gene: 1. The CDR3 has 12 amino acids. CDR1 and CDR2 (germline): SEHNR, FQNEAQ (reference sequence). The CDR3 here is CASSLIAGEQFF. CDR3 coding DNA: TGTGCCAGCAGCTTAATAGCGGGTGAGCAGTTCTTC.

The chain carries TRBV10-2 and TRBJ2-5; 8 nucleotides match TRBD2. Germline V lookup: CDR1 WSHSY, CDR2 SAAADI. V dropped 3 bases and J dropped 6; count of bases not matched to a gene: 15. This CDR3 spans 17 amino acids. The chain's CDR3 is CASSDTLPTSVKQTQYF. CDR3 sequence (DNA): TGCGCCAGCAGTGACACCCTTCCGACTAGCGTAAAACAGACCCAGTACTTC.